A selection of T cell receptor beta chains follows, all from one sample in a study of control samples from healthy donors and cancer patients. Generated by immunoSEQ multiplex PCR, the TCRdb table keeps only in-frame clones and is missing some. The table lists some 89,000 clones, around nine tenths of them singletons. Input material: blood. These receptors were collected from a man aged 30-40 years in good health. The CDR3 runs from the conserved cysteine through the conserved F or W. A D gene is named only where the DNA matches it firmly. Where a row states a size, it is once, few, many or the class of an expanded clone; other rows omit it.

V	J	D	size	DNA	CDR3
TRBV5-1	TRBJ2-3	-	-	TGCGCCAGCAGCTTACTCGGTACTGGCACAGATACGCAGTATTTT	CASSLLGTGTDTQYF
TRBV6-6	TRBJ2-1	-	once	TGTGCCAGCAGCTCCCCAGGCCTAGCCCTTACCGATGAGCAGTTCTTC	CASSSPGLALTDEQFF
TRBV19	TRBJ1-2	-	-	TGTGCCAGTAGTCCCGCCATACCCCGGGGAGATGGCTACACCTTC	CASSPAIPRGDGYTF
TRBV29-1	TRBJ1-2	-	-	TGCAGCGTTACGGGCCCCTACTATGGCTACACCTTC	CSVTGPYYGYTF
TRBV18	TRBJ2-1	-	-	TGTGCCAGCTCACCGCAGGGCACCAATGAGCAGTTCTTC	CASSPQGTNEQFF
TRBV6-6	TRBJ2-7	TRBD1	-	TGTGCCAGCAGATCACGCGGACAGGGGTTTAATAACGAGCAGTACTTC	CASRSRGQGFNNEQYF
TRBV6-5	TRBJ2-5	-	-	TGTGCCGGACGGGGGGCCGGTGAGACCCAGTACTTC	CAGRGAGETQYF
TRBV7-5	TRBJ1-5	-	-	TGTGCCAGCCGGGGAGGGGCGTCAGGCAATCAGCCCCAGCATTTT	CASRGGASGNQPQHF
TRBV28	TRBJ1-5	-	-	TGTGCCAGCAGTCTAATTAATCAGCCCCAGCATTTT	CASSLINQPQHF
TRBV6-1	TRBJ1-6	-	-	TGTGCCAGCAGTGAAGAACAGGGATCGGGGTCACCCCTCCACTTT	CASSEEQGSGSPLHF
TRBV6-6	TRBJ1-2	TRBD1	-	TGTGCCAGCAACCAGGGACAGGGGATCTATGGCTACACCTTC	CASNQGQGIYGYTF
TRBV15	TRBJ2-7	-	-	TGTGCCACCAGCAGTAGAAAATCTGTTCGGGGCGAGCAGTACTTC	CATSSRKSVRGEQYF
TRBV11-3	TRBJ1-1	-	few	TGTGCCAGCAGCCAGTCCAGGGACACTGAAGCTTTCTTT	CASSQSRDTEAFF
TRBV6-5	TRBJ1-3	TRBD1	-	TGTGCCAGCAGTTCTTCCAGGGGGAACACCATATATTTT	CASSSSRGNTIYF
TRBV7-2	TRBJ2-4	-	-	TGTGCCAGCAGTTCGGGTGTGGCCAAAAACATTCAGTACTTC	CASSSGVAKNIQYF
TRBV2	TRBJ1-4	TRBD1	-	TGTGCCAGCAGCATTGGACAGGGAGAAAAACTGTTTTTT	CASSIGQGEKLFF
TRBV29-1	TRBJ2-5	-	-	TGCAGCGTCTGGGACGGTCAAGAGACCCAGTACTTC	CSVWDGQETQYF
TRBV10-2	TRBJ2-2	-	-	TGCGCCAGCAGTGAGGGGTACGGGGAGCTGTTTTTT	CASSEGYGELFF
TRBV10-3	TRBJ1-3	-	-	TGTGCCATCAGTGTAGGGGTGTCTGGAAACACCATATATTTT	CAISVGVSGNTIYF
TRBV29-1	TRBJ2-3	-	-	TGCAGCGTTGATGCAGGGGGGAGCACAGATACGCAGTATTTT	CSVDAGGSTDTQYF
TRBV7-2	TRBJ2-1	TRBD2	-	TGTGCCAGCAGCTTAGCTTCGGGGGGGCCCTACAATGAGCAGTTCTTC	CASSLASGGPYNEQFF
TRBV12-3/TRBV12-4	TRBJ1-6	-	-	TGTGCCAGCAGGTTAGGGTTTCGAGCCCTCCACTTT	CASRLGFRALHF
TRBV2	TRBJ1-6	-	-	TGTGCCAGCAGTGAACACCCCAAGATCACCCTCCACTTT	CASSEHPKITLHF
TRBV6-5	TRBJ1-1	-	-	TGTGCCAGCGGCCCAGGGGAGATGAACACTGAAGCTTTCTTT	CASGPGEMNTEAFF
TRBV19	TRBJ2-3	TRBD2	once	TGTGCCAGTAGTGACCCCCCTAGCGGAGGGGATACGCAGTATTTT	CASSDPPSGGDTQYF